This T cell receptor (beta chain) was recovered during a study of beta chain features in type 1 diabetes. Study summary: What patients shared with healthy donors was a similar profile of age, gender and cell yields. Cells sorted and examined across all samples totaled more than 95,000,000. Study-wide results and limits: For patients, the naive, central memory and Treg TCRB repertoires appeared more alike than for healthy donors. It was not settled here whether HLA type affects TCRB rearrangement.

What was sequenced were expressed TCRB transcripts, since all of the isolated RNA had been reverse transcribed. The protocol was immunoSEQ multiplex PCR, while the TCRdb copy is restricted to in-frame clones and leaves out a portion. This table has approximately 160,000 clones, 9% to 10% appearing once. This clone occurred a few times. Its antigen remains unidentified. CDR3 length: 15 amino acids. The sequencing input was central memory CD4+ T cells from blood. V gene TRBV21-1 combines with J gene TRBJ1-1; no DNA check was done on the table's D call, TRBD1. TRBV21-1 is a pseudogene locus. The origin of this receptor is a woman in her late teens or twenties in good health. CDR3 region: CASSKSGPGGTEAFF. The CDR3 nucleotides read TGTGCCAGCAGCAAAAGTGGGCCAGGGGGGACTGAAGCTTTCTTT.